A selection of T cell receptor beta chains follows, all from one sample in a study of cytomegalovirus exposure and HLA in healthy donors. The data were produced by immunoSEQ multiplex PCR, yet TCRdb's version contains in-frame clones alone and is incomplete. The sample shows 150,000 or so clones, roughly nine tenths of them seen only once. The specimen was PBMCs. The receptors here all came from a woman younger than 35 in good health and CMV-seronegative. Both conserved end residues are part of each CDR3. D genes are given only for firm matches. Some rows mark clone size as missing; the rest say once, few, many or name a class of expanded clone.

j_call: TRBJ2-5
v_call: TRBV11-2
clone_size: -
d_call: -
cdr3_aa: CASSLSIGGYTSQETQYF
cdr3_nt: TGTGCCAGCAGCTTAAGTATCGGCGGGTACACGAGCCAAGAGACCCAGTACTTC

j_call: TRBJ2-3
v_call: TRBV15
clone_size: once
d_call: TRBD2
cdr3_aa: CATSREGLATDTQYF
cdr3_nt: TGTGCCACCAGCAGAGAGGGACTAGCGACAGATACGCAGTATTTT

j_call: TRBJ2-7
v_call: TRBV5-1
clone_size: -
d_call: -
cdr3_aa: CASSLVAGTYEQYF
cdr3_nt: TGCGCCAGCAGCTTGGTCGCAGGGACCTACGAGCAGTACTTC

j_call: TRBJ1-2
v_call: TRBV21-1
clone_size: -
d_call: -
cdr3_aa: CATLLAWVRRGPNYGYTF
cdr3_nt: TGTGCCACCTTGCTAGCCTGGGTGAGGAGGGGACCTAACTATGGCTACACCTTC

j_call: TRBJ2-1
v_call: TRBV6-4
clone_size: medium-sized
d_call: TRBD1
cdr3_aa: CASSDGTGGNEQFF
cdr3_nt: TGTGCCAGCAGTGACGGGACAGGGGGCAATGAGCAGTTCTTC

j_call: TRBJ2-5
v_call: TRBV4-1
clone_size: large
d_call: TRBD1
cdr3_aa: CASSPNINRDSKQETQYF
cdr3_nt: TGCGCCAGCAGTCCGAATATTAATCGGGACAGCAAACAAGAGACCCAGTACTTC

j_call: TRBJ1-2
v_call: TRBV6-5
clone_size: -
d_call: -
cdr3_aa: CASSTTGGDYGYTF
cdr3_nt: TGTGCCAGCAGCACGACCGGGGGAGACTATGGCTACACCTTC

j_call: TRBJ1-4
v_call: TRBV25-1
clone_size: -
d_call: -
cdr3_aa: CASSEMAYRGADEKLFF
cdr3_nt: TGTGCCAGCAGTGAAATGGCTTATCGGGGTGCGGATGAAAAACTGTTTTTT

j_call: TRBJ2-1
v_call: TRBV27
clone_size: -
d_call: -
cdr3_aa: CASSGQTRDRPLPVEQFF
cdr3_nt: TGTGCCAGCAGCGGACAGACTCGGGACCGCCCACTACCCGTTGAGCAGTTCTTC

j_call: TRBJ2-3
v_call: TRBV5-6
clone_size: few
d_call: -
cdr3_aa: CASSLPAGTDTQYF
cdr3_nt: TGTGCCAGCTCACTACCGGCAGGCACAGATACGCAGTATTTT

j_call: TRBJ1-2
v_call: TRBV4-1
clone_size: -
d_call: -
cdr3_aa: CASSQASGNYGYTF
cdr3_nt: TGCGCCAGCAGCCAAGCGTCAGGGAACTATGGCTACACCTTC

j_call: TRBJ1-5
v_call: TRBV27
clone_size: -
d_call: TRBD1
cdr3_aa: CASSSTGQGFYGNQPQHF
cdr3_nt: TGTGCCAGCAGTTCGACGGGACAGGGGTTTTACGGGAATCAGCCCCAGCATTTT

j_call: TRBJ1-2
v_call: TRBV4-1
clone_size: -
d_call: -
cdr3_aa: CASSLLAVDYGYTF
cdr3_nt: TGCGCCAGCAGTCTGCTGGCAGTCGACTATGGCTACACCTTC

j_call: TRBJ1-5
v_call: TRBV19
clone_size: few
d_call: TRBD1
cdr3_aa: CASSTQGQGNQPQHF
cdr3_nt: TGTGCCAGTAGTACCCAGGGACAGGGCAATCAGCCCCAGCATTTT

j_call: TRBJ2-5
v_call: TRBV6-6
clone_size: -
d_call: TRBD2
cdr3_aa: CASSLDQLAGEETQYF
cdr3_nt: TGTGCCAGCAGTTTGGACCAACTAGCGGGGGAAGAGACCCAGTACTTC

j_call: TRBJ2-2
v_call: TRBV2
clone_size: -
d_call: TRBD1
cdr3_aa: CASSSFGTANTGELFF
cdr3_nt: TGTGCCAGCAGTTCCTTCGGGACAGCGAACACCGGGGAGCTGTTTTTT

j_call: TRBJ1-2
v_call: TRBV14
clone_size: -
d_call: -
cdr3_aa: CASSQSGSGGYTF
cdr3_nt: TGTGCCAGCAGCCAATCAGGGTCGGGTGGCTACACCTTC

j_call: TRBJ1-1
v_call: TRBV11-2
clone_size: -
d_call: TRBD1
cdr3_aa: CASSFLPGQGDTEAFF
cdr3_nt: TGTGCCAGCAGCTTTCTTCCGGGACAGGGAGACACTGAAGCTTTCTTT

j_call: TRBJ2-1
v_call: TRBV27
clone_size: -
d_call: TRBD2
cdr3_aa: CASSTKSGDGHNEQFF
cdr3_nt: TGTGCCAGCAGTACCAAGAGCGGGGATGGGCACAATGAGCAGTTCTTC

j_call: TRBJ1-5
v_call: TRBV9
clone_size: -
d_call: -
cdr3_aa: CASSVSGLGNQPQHF
cdr3_nt: TGTGCCAGCAGCGTATCCGGGTTAGGCAATCAGCCCCAGCATTTT

j_call: TRBJ2-5
v_call: TRBV9
clone_size: -
d_call: TRBD2
cdr3_aa: CASSASGGTQETQYF
cdr3_nt: TGTGCCAGCAGCGCTAGCGGGGGGACACAAGAGACCCAGTACTTC

j_call: TRBJ1-1
v_call: TRBV5-1
clone_size: -
d_call: -
cdr3_aa: CASGPQGRGTEAFF
cdr3_nt: TGCGCCAGCGGCCCCCAGGGGCGAGGCACTGAAGCTTTCTTT

j_call: TRBJ1-2
v_call: TRBV29-1
clone_size: -
d_call: TRBD1
cdr3_aa: CSVLLQGHPPYGYTF
cdr3_nt: TGCAGCGTACTACTACAGGGGCACCCCCCCTATGGCTACACCTTC

j_call: TRBJ1-4
v_call: TRBV5-1
clone_size: few
d_call: -
cdr3_aa: CASSGGTEEEKLFF
cdr3_nt: TGCGCCAGCAGCGGAGGGACGGAGGAAGAAAAACTGTTTTTT

j_call: TRBJ1-2
v_call: TRBV5-1
clone_size: few
d_call: TRBD1
cdr3_aa: CASSPGQGNYGYTF
cdr3_nt: TGCGCCAGCAGCCCTGGACAGGGCAACTATGGCTACACCTTC

j_call: TRBJ2-5
v_call: TRBV5-5
clone_size: once
d_call: -
cdr3_aa: CASSLGPSPVQETQYF
cdr3_nt: TGTGCCAGCAGCTTGGGTCCGTCGCCGGTCCAAGAGACCCAGTACTTC

j_call: TRBJ1-2
v_call: TRBV6-6
clone_size: -
d_call: -
cdr3_aa: CASSYGREAYGYTF
cdr3_nt: TGTGCCAGCAGTTACGGCAGGGAGGCCTATGGCTACACCTTC

j_call: TRBJ2-5
v_call: TRBV7-2
clone_size: -
d_call: -
cdr3_aa: CASSPRPFGETQYF
cdr3_nt: TGTGCCAGCAGTCCACGGCCTTTCGGGGAGACCCAGTACTTC

j_call: TRBJ2-1
v_call: TRBV7-3
clone_size: -
d_call: -
cdr3_aa: CASSLYGAYNEQFF
cdr3_nt: TGTGCCAGCAGCTTATACGGGGCCTACAATGAGCAGTTCTTC

j_call: TRBJ2-1
v_call: TRBV6-4
clone_size: -
d_call: TRBD1
cdr3_aa: CASSSGTGEYNEQFF
cdr3_nt: TGTGCCAGCAGTTCCGGGACAGGGGAGTACAATGAGCAGTTCTTC

j_call: TRBJ1-5
v_call: TRBV7-6
clone_size: -
d_call: -
cdr3_aa: CASSRTGLNQPQHF
cdr3_nt: TGTGCCAGCAGCCGCACAGGCTTAAATCAGCCCCAGCATTTT

j_call: TRBJ1-6
v_call: TRBV5-3
clone_size: -
d_call: TRBD1
cdr3_aa: CARSSYNDRVNSPLHF
cdr3_nt: TGTGCCAGAAGCTCATATAATGACAGGGTTAATTCACCCCTCCACTTT

j_call: TRBJ1-2
v_call: TRBV5-1
clone_size: -
d_call: -
cdr3_aa: CASSLGGQLDGYTF
cdr3_nt: TGCGCCAGCAGCTTGGGGGGGCAGCTTGATGGCTACACCTTC

j_call: TRBJ1-6
v_call: TRBV7-9
clone_size: few
d_call: -
cdr3_aa: CASSSSGGNSPLHF
cdr3_nt: TGTGCCAGCAGCTCTTCAGGTGGTAATTCACCCCTCCACTTT

j_call: TRBJ2-7
v_call: TRBV9
clone_size: -
d_call: TRBD2
cdr3_aa: CASSAFGGDREQYF
cdr3_nt: TGTGCCAGCAGCGCTTTTGGGGGGGATCGCGAGCAGTACTTC

j_call: TRBJ1-5
v_call: TRBV7-9
clone_size: -
d_call: -
cdr3_aa: CASSPVSNQPQHF
cdr3_nt: TGTGCCAGCAGCCCCGTTAGCAATCAGCCCCAGCATTTT

j_call: TRBJ2-7
v_call: TRBV6-5
clone_size: -
d_call: -
cdr3_aa: CASSYSSTINSYEQYF
cdr3_nt: TGTGCCAGCAGTTACTCGAGTACTATCAACTCCTACGAGCAGTACTTC

j_call: TRBJ2-7
v_call: TRBV5-1
clone_size: -
d_call: TRBD1
cdr3_aa: CASSTGTGLAEQYF
cdr3_nt: TGCGCCAGCAGCACCGGGACAGGGTTGGCCGAGCAGTACTTC

j_call: TRBJ1-3
v_call: TRBV7-9
clone_size: few
d_call: -
cdr3_aa: CASSYYEEAFSGNTIYF
cdr3_nt: TGTGCCAGCAGCTACTACGAGGAGGCCTTCTCTGGAAACACCATATATTTT

j_call: TRBJ1-5
v_call: TRBV19
clone_size: -
d_call: -
cdr3_aa: CASRRTAALKNQPQHF
cdr3_nt: TGTGCCAGTAGAAGGACAGCGGCCCTGAAAAATCAGCCCCAGCATTTT

j_call: TRBJ1-1
v_call: TRBV19
clone_size: -
d_call: TRBD1
cdr3_aa: CASSKGTGKMNTEAFF
cdr3_nt: TGTGCCAGTAGTAAAGGGACAGGGAAGATGAACACTGAAGCTTTCTTT

j_call: TRBJ1-1
v_call: TRBV9
clone_size: -
d_call: TRBD1
cdr3_aa: CASSAGQGGTEAFF
cdr3_nt: TGTGCCAGCAGCGCGGGACAGGGTGGCACTGAAGCTTTCTTT

j_call: TRBJ2-2
v_call: TRBV5-6
clone_size: -
d_call: -
cdr3_aa: CASTSTPGGRTGELFF
cdr3_nt: TGTGCCAGCACATCTACTCCAGGCGGGCGCACCGGGGAGCTGTTTTTT

j_call: TRBJ1-4
v_call: TRBV7-9
clone_size: once
d_call: -
cdr3_aa: CASRSGQSEKLFF
cdr3_nt: TGTGCCAGCAGATCCGGACAAAGCGAAAAACTGTTTTTT

j_call: TRBJ1-1
v_call: TRBV29-1
clone_size: -
d_call: -
cdr3_aa: CSVGSSTEAFF
cdr3_nt: TGCAGCGTTGGTTCTAGCACTGAAGCTTTCTTT

j_call: TRBJ1-6
v_call: TRBV2
clone_size: -
d_call: -
cdr3_aa: CASSGVSGMSPLHF
cdr3_nt: TGTGCCAGCAGTGGAGTTTCAGGGATGTCACCCCTCCACTTT

j_call: TRBJ1-1
v_call: TRBV25-1
clone_size: -
d_call: TRBD1
cdr3_aa: CASSTHQGVNTEAFF
cdr3_nt: TGTGCCAGCAGTACTCATCAGGGGGTGAACACTGAAGCTTTCTTT

j_call: TRBJ2-2
v_call: TRBV10-1
clone_size: once
d_call: -
cdr3_aa: CASRAGGQDTGELFF
cdr3_nt: TGCGCCAGCAGGGCCGGGGGGCAGGACACCGGGGAGCTGTTTTTT

j_call: TRBJ2-7
v_call: TRBV10-1
clone_size: few
d_call: TRBD1
cdr3_aa: CASSEAGTGEYF
cdr3_nt: TGCGCCAGCAGTGAAGCCGGGACAGGCGAGTACTTC

j_call: TRBJ1-1
v_call: TRBV7-9
clone_size: -
d_call: TRBD1
cdr3_aa: CASSPPGQGVRTEAFF
cdr3_nt: TGTGCCAGCAGCCCTCCGGGACAGGGAGTAAGGACTGAAGCTTTCTTT

j_call: TRBJ2-7
v_call: TRBV10-1
clone_size: -
d_call: -
cdr3_aa: CASSVGAEQYF
cdr3_nt: TGCGCCAGCAGTGTAGGGGCCGAGCAGTACTTC

j_call: TRBJ1-1
v_call: TRBV7-8
clone_size: -
d_call: -
cdr3_aa: CASSLRYGASNTEAFF
cdr3_nt: TGTGCCAGCAGCTTAAGGTATGGGGCCTCGAACACTGAAGCTTTCTTT

j_call: TRBJ1-1
v_call: TRBV27
clone_size: -
d_call: TRBD1
cdr3_aa: CASSLWAGTGSEAFF
cdr3_nt: TGTGCCAGCAGTTTATGGGCCGGGACAGGCTCAGAAGCTTTCTTT

j_call: TRBJ2-7
v_call: TRBV25-1
clone_size: few
d_call: -
cdr3_aa: CASSAERAYEQYF
cdr3_nt: TGTGCCAGCAGTGCCGAAAGAGCCTACGAGCAGTACTTC

j_call: TRBJ1-1
v_call: TRBV27
clone_size: -
d_call: -
cdr3_aa: CASSLSPRGTEAFF
cdr3_nt: TGTGCCAGCAGTTTATCACCTCGCGGGACTGAAGCTTTCTTT